The sequence of this T cell receptor beta chain was determined in a study of shared clonotypes between healthy human individuals. Sequencing was performed on unsorted PBMC DNA using ten immunoSEQ deep assay plates. Profiling relied on immunoSEQ multiplex PCR, and the TCRdb table lists in-frame clones only, not all of them. The sample lists 490,000 or so clones; 76% were seen once. The V gene's germline CDR1 is SGHAT and CDR2 FQNNGV. The CDR3 is made up of 13 amino acids. Trimming took 1 base from V and 13 from J, leaving 13 bases between them. This clone was detected a few times. The source of this sequence is a woman between 40 and 55 years old in good health. Some clones in this sample may be carry-over from other donors' samples. This rearrangement joins TRBV11-2 to TRBJ1-4, with D tentatively TRBD1 (5 bases). Sequences were obtained from PBMCs. CDR3 sequence reads: CASSLGGQGRLFF. The CDR3 nucleotides read TGTGCCAGCAGCTTAGGTGGGCAGGGTAGACTGTTTTTT.